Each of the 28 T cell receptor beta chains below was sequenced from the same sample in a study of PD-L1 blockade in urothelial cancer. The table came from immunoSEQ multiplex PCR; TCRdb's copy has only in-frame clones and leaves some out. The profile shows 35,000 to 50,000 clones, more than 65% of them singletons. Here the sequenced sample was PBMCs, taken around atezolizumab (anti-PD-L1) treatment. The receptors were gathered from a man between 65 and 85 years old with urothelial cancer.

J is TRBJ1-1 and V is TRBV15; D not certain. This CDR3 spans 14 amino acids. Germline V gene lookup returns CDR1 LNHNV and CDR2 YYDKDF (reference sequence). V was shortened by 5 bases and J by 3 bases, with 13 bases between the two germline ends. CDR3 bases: TGTGCCACCAGCTTTAGAAAGGAGTACACTGAAGCTTTCTTT. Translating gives CATSFRKEYTEAFF.

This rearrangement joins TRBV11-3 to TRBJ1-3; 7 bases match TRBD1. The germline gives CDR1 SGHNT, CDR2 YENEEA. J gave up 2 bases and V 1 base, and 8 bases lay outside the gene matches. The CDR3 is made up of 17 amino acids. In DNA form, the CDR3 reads TGTGCCAGCAGCTTAGGACAGGGTGTTGGAGCTGGAAACACCATATATTTT. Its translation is CASSLGQGVGAGNTIYF. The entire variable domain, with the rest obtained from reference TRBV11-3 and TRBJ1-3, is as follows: EAGVVQSPRYKIIEKKQPVAFWCNPISGHNTLYWYLQNLGQGPELLIRYENEEAVDDSQLPKDRFSAERLKGVDSTLKIQPAELGDSAVYLCASSLGQGVGAGNTIYFGEGSWLTVV.

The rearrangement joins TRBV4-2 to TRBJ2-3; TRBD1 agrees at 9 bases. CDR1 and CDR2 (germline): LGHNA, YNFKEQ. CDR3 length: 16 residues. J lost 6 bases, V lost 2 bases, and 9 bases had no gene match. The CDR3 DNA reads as TGTGCCAGCAGCCAATTGACGACAGGGGGGTGGGATACGCAGTATTTT. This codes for CASSQLTTGGWDTQYF.

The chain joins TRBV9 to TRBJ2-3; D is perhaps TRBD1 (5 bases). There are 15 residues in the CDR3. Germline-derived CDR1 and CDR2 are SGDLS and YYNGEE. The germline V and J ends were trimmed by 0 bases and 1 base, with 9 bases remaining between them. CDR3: CASSVGTGGTDTQYF. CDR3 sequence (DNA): TGTGCCAGCAGCGTAGGAACAGGAGGCACAGATACGCAGTATTTT.

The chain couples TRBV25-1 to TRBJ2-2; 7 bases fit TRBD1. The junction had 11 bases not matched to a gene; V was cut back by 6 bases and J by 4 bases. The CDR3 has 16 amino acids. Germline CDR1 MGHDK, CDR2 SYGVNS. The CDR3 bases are TGTGCCAGCAGCCCCTTTGGACAGGATCGCACCGGGGAGCTGTTTTTT. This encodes CASSPFGQDRTGELFF.

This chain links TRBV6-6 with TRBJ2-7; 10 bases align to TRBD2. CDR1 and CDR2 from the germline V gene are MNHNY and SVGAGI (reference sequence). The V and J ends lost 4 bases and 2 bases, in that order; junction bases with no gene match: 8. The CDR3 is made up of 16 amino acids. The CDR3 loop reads CASSLGPSGGTYEQYF. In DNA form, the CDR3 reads TGTGCCAGCAGTTTGGGTCCTAGCGGGGGAACCTACGAGCAGTACTTC.

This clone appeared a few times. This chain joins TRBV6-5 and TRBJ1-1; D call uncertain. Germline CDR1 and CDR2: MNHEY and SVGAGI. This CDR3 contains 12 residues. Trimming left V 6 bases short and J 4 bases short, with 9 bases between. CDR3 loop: CASSSGGTEAFF. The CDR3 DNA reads TGTGCCAGCAGCTCGGGTGGCACTGAAGCTTTCTTT.

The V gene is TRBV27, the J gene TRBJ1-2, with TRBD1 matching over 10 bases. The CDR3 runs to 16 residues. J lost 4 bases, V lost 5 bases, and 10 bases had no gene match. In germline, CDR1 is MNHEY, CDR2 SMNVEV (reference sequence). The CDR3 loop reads CASSTRPTGGAYGYTF. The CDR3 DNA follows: TGTGCCAGCAGTACCCGCCCGACAGGGGGCGCCTATGGCTACACCTTC.

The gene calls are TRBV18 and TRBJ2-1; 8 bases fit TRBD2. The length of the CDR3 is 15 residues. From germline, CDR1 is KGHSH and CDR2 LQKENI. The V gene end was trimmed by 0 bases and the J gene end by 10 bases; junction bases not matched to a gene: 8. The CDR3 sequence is CASSPPSAGAREQFF. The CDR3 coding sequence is TGTGCCAGCTCACCACCCTCAGCGGGAGCTCGGGAGCAGTTCTTC.

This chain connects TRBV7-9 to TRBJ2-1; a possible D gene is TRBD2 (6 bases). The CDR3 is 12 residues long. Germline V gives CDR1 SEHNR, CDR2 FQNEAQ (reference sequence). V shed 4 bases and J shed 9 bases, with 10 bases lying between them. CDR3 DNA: TGTGCCAGCAGCTCCGGGGGTATTGAGCAGTTCTTC. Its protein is CASSSGGIEQFF. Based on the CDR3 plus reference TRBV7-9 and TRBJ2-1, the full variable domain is DTGVSQNPRHKITKRGQNVTFRCDPISEHNRLYWYRQTLGQGPEFLTYFQNEAQLEKSRLLSDRFSAERPKGSFSTLEIQRTEQGDSAMYLCASSSGGIEQFFGPGTRLTVL.

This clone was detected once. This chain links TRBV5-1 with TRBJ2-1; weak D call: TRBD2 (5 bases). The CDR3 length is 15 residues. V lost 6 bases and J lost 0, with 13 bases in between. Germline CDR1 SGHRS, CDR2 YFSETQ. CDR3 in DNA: TGCGCCAGCACCTCCGAGGGCGTCTCCTACAATGAGCAGTTCTTC. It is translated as CASTSEGVSYNEQFF.

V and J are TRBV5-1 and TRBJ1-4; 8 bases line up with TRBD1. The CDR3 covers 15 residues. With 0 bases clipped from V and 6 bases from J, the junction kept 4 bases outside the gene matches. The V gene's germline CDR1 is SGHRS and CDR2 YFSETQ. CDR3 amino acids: CASSLGTGMDEKLFF. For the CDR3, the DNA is TGCGCCAGCAGCTTGGGGACAGGGATGGATGAAAAACTGTTTTTT.

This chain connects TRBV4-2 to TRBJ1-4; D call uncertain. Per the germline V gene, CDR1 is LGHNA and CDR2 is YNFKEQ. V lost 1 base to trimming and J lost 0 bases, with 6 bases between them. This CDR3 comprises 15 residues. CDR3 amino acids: CASSQGPSTNEKLFF. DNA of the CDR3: TGTGCCAGCAGCCAAGGTCCATCAACTAATGAAAAACTGTTTTTT.

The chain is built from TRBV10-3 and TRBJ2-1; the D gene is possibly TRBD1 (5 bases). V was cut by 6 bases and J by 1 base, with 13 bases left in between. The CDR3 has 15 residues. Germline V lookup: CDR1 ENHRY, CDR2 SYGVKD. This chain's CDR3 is CAISKGDVSYNEQFF. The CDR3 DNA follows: TGTGCCATCAGCAAAGGGGATGTGTCCTACAATGAGCAGTTCTTC.

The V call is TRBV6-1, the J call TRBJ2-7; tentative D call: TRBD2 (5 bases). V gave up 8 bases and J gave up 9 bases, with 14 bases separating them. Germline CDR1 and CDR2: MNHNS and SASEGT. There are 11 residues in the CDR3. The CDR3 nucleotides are TGTGCCAGCCTGGAAGGCGGAGGGCAGTACTTC. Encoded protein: CASLEGGGQYF.

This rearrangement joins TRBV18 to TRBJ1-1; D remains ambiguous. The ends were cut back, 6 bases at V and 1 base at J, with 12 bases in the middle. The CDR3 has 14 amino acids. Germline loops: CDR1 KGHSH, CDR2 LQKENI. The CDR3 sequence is CASSVGLSNTEAFF. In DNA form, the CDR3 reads TGTGCCAGCTCGGTCGGACTCTCGAACACTGAAGCTTTCTTT. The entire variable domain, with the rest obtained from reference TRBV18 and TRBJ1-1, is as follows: NAGVMQNPRHLVRRRGQEARLRCSPMKGHSHVYWYRQLPEEGLKFMVYLQKENIIDESGMPKERFSAEFPKEGPSILRIQQVVRGDSAAYFCASSVGLSNTEAFFGQGTRLTVV.

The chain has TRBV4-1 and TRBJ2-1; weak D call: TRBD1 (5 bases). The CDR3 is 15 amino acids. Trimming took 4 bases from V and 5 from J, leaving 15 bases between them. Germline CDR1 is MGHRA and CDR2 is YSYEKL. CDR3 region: CASSPGHLRDNEQFF. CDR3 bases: TGCGCCAGCAGCCCAGGACACCTACGGGACAATGAGCAGTTCTTC.

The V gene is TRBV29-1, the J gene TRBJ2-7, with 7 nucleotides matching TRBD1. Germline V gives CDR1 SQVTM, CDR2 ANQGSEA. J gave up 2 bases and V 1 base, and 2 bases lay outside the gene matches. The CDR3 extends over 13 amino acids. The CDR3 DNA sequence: TGCAGCGTTGAAGTAGGGACAGCCTACGAGCAGTACTTC. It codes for CSVEVGTAYEQYF.

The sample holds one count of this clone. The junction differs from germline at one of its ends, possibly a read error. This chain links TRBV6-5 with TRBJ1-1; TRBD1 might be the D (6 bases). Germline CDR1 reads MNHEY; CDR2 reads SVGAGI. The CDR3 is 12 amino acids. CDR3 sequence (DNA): TGTGCCAGCAGCCCATATTCAGGGGAGGGGATCTTT. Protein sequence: CASSPYSGEGIF.

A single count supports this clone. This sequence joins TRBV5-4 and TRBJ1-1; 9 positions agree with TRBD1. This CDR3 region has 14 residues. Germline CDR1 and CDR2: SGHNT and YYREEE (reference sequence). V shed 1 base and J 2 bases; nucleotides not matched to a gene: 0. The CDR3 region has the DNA TGTGCCAGCAGCTTGACAGGGGGCAACACTGAAGCTTTCTTT. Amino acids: CASSLTGGNTEAFF.

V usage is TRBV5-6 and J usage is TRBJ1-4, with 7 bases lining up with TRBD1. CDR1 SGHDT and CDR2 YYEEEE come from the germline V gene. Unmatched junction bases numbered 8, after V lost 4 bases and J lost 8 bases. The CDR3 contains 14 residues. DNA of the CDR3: TGTGCCAGCAGCGGCAGGGGGTCGGGGGAAAAACTGTTTTTT. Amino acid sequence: CASSGRGSGEKLFF.

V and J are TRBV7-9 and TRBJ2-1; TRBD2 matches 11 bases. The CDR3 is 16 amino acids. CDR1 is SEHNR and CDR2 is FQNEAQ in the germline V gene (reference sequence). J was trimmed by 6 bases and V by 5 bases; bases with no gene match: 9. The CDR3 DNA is TGTGCCAGCAGCCTCCTTCTAGCGGGAGGAGTCAATGAGCAGTTCTTC. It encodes CASSLLLAGGVNEQFF.

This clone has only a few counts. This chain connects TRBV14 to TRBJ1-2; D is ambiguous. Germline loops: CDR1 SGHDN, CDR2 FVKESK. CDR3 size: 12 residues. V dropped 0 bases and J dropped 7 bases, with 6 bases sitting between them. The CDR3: CASSQESTGYTF. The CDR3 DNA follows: TGTGCCAGCAGCCAAGAGTCTACTGGCTACACCTTC.

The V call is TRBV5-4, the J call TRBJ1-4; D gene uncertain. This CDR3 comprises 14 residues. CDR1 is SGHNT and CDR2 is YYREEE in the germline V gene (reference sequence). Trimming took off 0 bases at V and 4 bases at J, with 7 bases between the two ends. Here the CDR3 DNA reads TGTGCCAGCAGCTTGGAACCGAGTAATGAAAAACTGTTTTTT. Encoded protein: CASSLEPSNEKLFF.

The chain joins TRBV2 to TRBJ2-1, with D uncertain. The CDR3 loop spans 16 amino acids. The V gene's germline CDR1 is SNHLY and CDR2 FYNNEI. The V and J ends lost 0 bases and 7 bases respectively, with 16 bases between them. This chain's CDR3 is CASSEAGLTRLNEQFF. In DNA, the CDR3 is TGTGCCAGCAGTGAAGCTGGCCTGACACGCCTGAATGAGCAGTTCTTC.

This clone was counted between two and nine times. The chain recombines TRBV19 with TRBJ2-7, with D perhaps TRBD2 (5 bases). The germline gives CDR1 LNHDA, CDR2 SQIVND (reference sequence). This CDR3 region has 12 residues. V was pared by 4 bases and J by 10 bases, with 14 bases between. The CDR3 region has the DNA TGTGCCAGTAGTAGGCAGGACGGGGAACAGTACTTC. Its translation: CASSRQDGEQYF.

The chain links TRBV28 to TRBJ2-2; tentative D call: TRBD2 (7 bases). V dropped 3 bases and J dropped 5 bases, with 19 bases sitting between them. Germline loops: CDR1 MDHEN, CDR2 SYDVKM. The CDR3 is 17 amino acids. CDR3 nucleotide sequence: TGTGCCAGCAGTTTTGGCGCGGGGGCGCAAGGGACCGGGGAGCTGTTTTTT. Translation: CASSFGAGAQGTGELFF. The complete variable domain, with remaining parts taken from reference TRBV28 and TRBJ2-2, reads DVKVTQSSRYLVKRTGEKVFLECVQDMDHENMFWYRQDPGLGLRLIYFSYDVKMKEKGDIPEGYSVSREKKERFSLILESASTNQTSMYLCASSFGAGAQGTGELFFGEGSRLTVL.

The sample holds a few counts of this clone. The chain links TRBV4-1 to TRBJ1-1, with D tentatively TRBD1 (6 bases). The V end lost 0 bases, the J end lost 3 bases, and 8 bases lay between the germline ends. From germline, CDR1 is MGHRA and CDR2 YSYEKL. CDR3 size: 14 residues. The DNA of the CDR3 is TGCGCCAGCAGCCAAGATTCAGGGGACACTGAAGCTTTCTTT. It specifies CASSQDSGDTEAFF.